Below are 15 T cell receptor beta chains sequenced from a single sample in a study of blood T cell repertoires in COVID-19. Sequenced by immunoSEQ multiplex PCR; TCRdb stores in-frame clones only, minus some. Here the sample spans 200,000 to 300,000 clones, roughly 76% being singletons. What was sequenced was peripheral blood. The receptor set was obtained from a woman of 80 years or more with COVID-19, enrolled during active disease.

This clone was detected only a few times. The chain couples TRBV5-8 to TRBJ2-7; 7 bases are shared with TRBD1. Germline lookup yields CDR1 SGHTS and CDR2 YDEGEE. V lost 2 bases to trimming and J lost 3 bases; unmatched junction nucleotides: 8. This CDR3 is 15 amino acids long. The CDR3 region is CASSFTGTASYEQYF. For the CDR3, the DNA is TGTGCCAGCAGCTTCACTGGGACAGCGAGCTACGAGCAGTACTTC. The full variable domain, completed using reference TRBV5-8 and TRBJ2-7, is EAGVTQSPTHLIKTRGQQATLRCSPISGHTSVYWYQQALGLGLQFLLWYDEGEERNRGNFPPRFSGRQFPNYSSELNVNALELEDSALYLCASSFTGTASYEQYFGPGTRLTVT.

This clone was recorded a few times. The chain has TRBV27 and TRBJ1-2; the D gene is possibly TRBD1 (5 bases). Germline loops: CDR1 MNHEY, CDR2 SMNVEV (reference sequence). V lost 5 bases to trimming and J lost 4 bases, with 11 bases between them. The CDR3 contains 13 residues. CDR3 residues: CASSDPGLYGYTF. Here the CDR3 DNA reads TGTGCCAGCAGTGACCCAGGGCTCTATGGCTACACCTTC.

The J gene is TRBJ1-5, the V gene TRBV6-1, with no clear D. This CDR3 is built from 14 residues. CDR1 is MNHNS, CDR2 SASEGT, per germline. V was pared by 1 base and J by 3 bases, with 7 bases between. The CDR3 loop reads CASSEVAVNQPQHF. CDR3 DNA sequence: TGTGCCAGCAGTGAAGTGGCAGTCAATCAGCCCCAGCATTTT.

The chain is built from TRBV6-5 and TRBJ1-1; 7 positions agree with TRBD1. CDR3 length equals 13 residues. Losses at the gene ends were 6 bases for V and 4 bases for J; bases not matched to a gene: 5. In germline, CDR1 is MNHEY, CDR2 SVGAGI. CDR3 in amino acids: CASRGTATTEAFF. The CDR3 coding sequence is TGTGCCAGCAGAGGGACAGCCACCACTGAAGCTTTCTTT.

The chain combines TRBV4-1 with TRBJ1-5; D is uncertain. Between the trimmed V and J ends, which lost 2 bases and 6 bases, there was a span of 14 bases. CDR1 is MGHRA, CDR2 YSYEKL, per germline. The CDR3 sequence is 15 residues long. Here the CDR3 reads CASSQNVGSPQPQHF. CDR3 DNA: TGCGCCAGCAGCCAAAACGTAGGGAGCCCTCAGCCCCAGCATTTT.

The genes are TRBV5-1 and TRBJ1-1; D is unclear. The ends were cut back, 2 bases at V and 0 bases at J, with 14 bases in the middle. The CDR3 consists of 16 residues. The germline gives CDR1 SGHRS, CDR2 YFSETQ. Here the CDR3 reads CASSFERGSMNTEAFF. DNA of the CDR3: TGCGCCAGCAGCTTCGAGCGGGGAAGCATGAACACTGAAGCTTTCTTT.

The chain has TRBV7-8 and TRBJ2-7; weak D call: TRBD2 (5 bases). Germline V CDR1 and CDR2: SGHVS, FQNEAQ. The V gene lost 4 bases and the J gene lost 3 bases, with 16 bases spanning the gap. CDR3 size: 15 residues. DNA of the CDR3: TGTGCCAGCAGCTGGAGGCACGGGGAGTTCTACGAGCAGTACTTC. Its protein product is CASSWRHGEFYEQYF.

The chain combines TRBV6-5 with TRBJ2-7; TRBD2 might be the D (5 bases). CDR1 is MNHEY, CDR2 SVGAGI, per germline. V lost 5 bases to trimming and J lost 3 bases, with 11 bases between them. The CDR3 contains 13 residues. The CDR3 DNA reads as TGTGCCAGCAGTCGACTAACCGACTACGAGCAGTACTTC. Residues: CASSRLTDYEQYF.

This clone has just a few counts. This rearrangement joins TRBV2 to TRBJ1-2; D ambiguous. V lost 4 bases, J lost 2 bases, and 23 bases lay in between. This CDR3 has 18 amino acids. Germline-derived CDR1 and CDR2 are SNHLY and FYNNEI. This CDR3 is CASSAFFGVAVSNYGYTF. CDR3 nucleotide sequence: TGTGCCAGCAGTGCCTTTTTCGGTGTAGCAGTCAGCAACTATGGCTACACCTTC.

The rearrangement uses TRBV3-1 (or the pseudogene TRBV3-2) and TRBJ2-1; 10 nucleotides agree with TRBD2. This CDR3 has 13 amino acids. Germline V gene lookup returns CDR1 LGHDT and CDR2 YNNKEL (reference sequence). The ends lost 6 bases at V and 7 bases at J; junction bases unmatched: 3. CDR3 in DNA: TGTGCCAGCAGACTGACTAGCGGGAATGAGCAGTTCTTC. This translates into CASRLTSGNEQFF.

This chain connects TRBV7-3 to TRBJ2-7; 10 positions agree with TRBD2. Germline V gene sequence: CDR1 SGHTA, CDR2 FQGTGA. Germline trimming cut 6 bases from V and 3 bases from J; bases unmatched to any gene: 5. CDR3 size: 14 residues. This CDR3 is CASRGASGSYEQYF. The CDR3 nucleotides read TGTGCCAGCAGGGGCGCTAGCGGGAGCTACGAGCAGTACTTC. Based on the CDR3 plus reference TRBV7-3 and TRBJ2-7, the full variable domain is GAGVSQTPSNKVTEKGKYVELRCDPISGHTALYWYRQSLGQGPEFLIYFQGTGAADDSGLPNDRFFAVRPEGSVSTLKIQRTERGDSAVYLCASRGASGSYEQYFGPGTRLTVT.

The chain uses TRBV6-5 and TRBJ1-1; D uncertain. The ends were cut back, 2 bases at V and 1 base at J, with 5 bases in the middle. Per germline, CDR1 MNHEY and CDR2 SVGAGI. The CDR3 loop spans 13 amino acids. CDR3 protein: CASSYPGNTEAFF. DNA of the CDR3: TGTGCCAGCAGTTACCCGGGGAACACTGAAGCTTTCTTT.

The rearrangement links TRBV9 to TRBJ1-2; TRBD1 matches 7 bases. This CDR3 region has 15 residues. Germline trimming cut 0 bases from V and 4 bases from J; bases unmatched to any gene: 6. Per the germline V gene, CDR1 is SGDLS and CDR2 is YYNGEE. As DNA, the CDR3 is TGTGCCAGCAGCGTAGCAGGGGGAGCAGTCTATGGCTACACCTTC. As protein: CASSVAGGAVYGYTF.

This clone has just a few counts. This chain links TRBV7-3 with TRBJ2-2; a possible D gene is TRBD1 (5 bases). Between the trimmed V and J ends, which lost 5 bases and 1 base, there was a span of 11 bases. The CDR3 runs 15 residues. Germline CDR1 reads SGHTA; CDR2 reads FQGTGA. The DNA of the CDR3 is TGTGCCAGCAGCCGGACATACAAGAACACCGGGGAGCTGTTTTTT. Translation gives CASSRTYKNTGELFF.

CDR3 loop: CASSPRSNYGYTF. The CDR3 DNA sequence: TGTGCCAGCAGCCCCAGGTCTAACTATGGCTACACCTTC. The chain links TRBV6-5 to TRBJ1-2, with D uncertain. Trimming took 6 bases from V and 0 from J, leaving 8 bases between them. Germline V gene data show CDR1 as MNHEY and CDR2 as SVGAGI. The CDR3 is made up of 13 amino acids.